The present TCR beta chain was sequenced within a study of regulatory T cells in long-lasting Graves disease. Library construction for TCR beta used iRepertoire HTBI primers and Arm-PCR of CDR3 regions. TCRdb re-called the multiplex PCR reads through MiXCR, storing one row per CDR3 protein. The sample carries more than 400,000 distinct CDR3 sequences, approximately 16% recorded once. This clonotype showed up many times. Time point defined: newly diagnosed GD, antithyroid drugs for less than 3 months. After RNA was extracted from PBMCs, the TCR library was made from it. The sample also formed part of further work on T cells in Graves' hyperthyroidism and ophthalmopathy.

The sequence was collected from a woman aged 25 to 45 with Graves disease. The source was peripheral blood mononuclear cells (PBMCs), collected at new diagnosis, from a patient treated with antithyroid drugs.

This CDR3 is CASGTQYQETQYF. CDR3 bases: TGTGCCAGTGGGACTCAGTACCAAGAGACCCAGTACTTC. The chain has TRBV27 and TRBJ2-5; D might be TRBD2 (6 bases). V lost 9 bases to trimming and J lost 0 bases, with 11 bases between them. Germline V CDR1 and CDR2: MNHEY, SMNVEV (reference sequence). The CDR3 length is 13 residues.